This T cell receptor beta chain was identified in a study of T cell responses to AZD1222 COVID-19 vaccine. General study points: There were mostly white British donors and more females than males, and clonal diversity was possibly underestimated. Repertoires were obtained only post-peak T cell response.

On this clone: Its specificity is not known.

This table comes from immunoSEQ multiplex PCR, and its TCRdb copy is limited to in-frame clones, with some not included. In the table there are about 150,000 clones, approximately 90% of which are singletons. Germline V gene sequence: CDR1 LNHDA, CDR2 SQIVND (reference sequence). This CDR3 region has 14 residues. The ends lost 11 bases at V and 3 bases at J; junction bases unmatched: 9. The input for sequencing was peripheral blood, taken on day 0 of MenACWY control vaccination. The rearrangement joins TRBV19 to TRBJ1-5; 8 positions agree with TRBD1. The TCR originated in an adult in good health. CDR3 residues: CAGQDRGLNQPQHF. The CDR3 DNA reads as TGTGCCGGACAAGACAGGGGCCTCAATCAGCCCCAGCATTTT. The whole variable domain, remainder taken from reference TRBV19 and TRBJ1-5, is DGGITQSPKYLFRKEGQNVTLSCEQNLNHDAMYWYRQDPGQGLRLIYYSQIVNDFQKGDIAEGYSVSREKKESFPLTVTSAQKNPTAFYLCAGQDRGLNQPQHFGDGTRLSIL.